The next 10 T cell receptor beta chains were all read from a single sample in a study of blood T cell repertoires in COVID-19 (dated by TCRdb to 2019 to 2021). Library method: the immunoSEQ multiplex PCR assay. Imported from immuneACCESS, the table was reduced by TCRdb to in-frame sequences with V and J called. These copies leave out some clones; in studies compared against another copy, an unresolved V gene accounts for under half, and the cause of the remainder is not known. The sample yields approximately 250,000 clones; about 87% were counted once. In total, the top ten clones hold 1.2% of the sample. Sequences were obtained from PBMCs or T cells enriched from blood (not recorded which). These receptors were collected from a woman aged 40 to 55 with acute COVID-19.

This clone was picked up one time. This chain connects TRBV4-3 to TRBJ1-2; 7 positions match TRBD1. V was clipped by 1 base and J by 5 bases; unmatched bases: 10. This CDR3 has 16 amino acids. Germline-derived CDR1 and CDR2 are LGHNA and YSLEER. The CDR3 protein is CASSQVYRGRSYGYTF. The CDR3 DNA sequence: TGCGCCAGCAGCCAAGTCTACAGGGGCCGCTCATATGGCTACACCTTC.

This clone has only one observation. The chain is built from TRBV19 and TRBJ1-4; D remains ambiguous. The CDR3 is made up of 14 amino acids. Germline CDR1 is LNHDA and CDR2 is SQIVND (reference sequence). V was trimmed by 3 bases and J by 8 bases, leaving 13 bases between them. The CDR3 region is CASSIPPGGEKLFF. The CDR3 nucleotides read TGTGCCAGTAGTATCCCGCCAGGCGGGGAAAAACTGTTTTTT.

The gene calls are TRBV14 and TRBJ1-2; D gene ambiguous. The V end was cut by 2 bases, the J end by 4 bases, with 5 bases between. The germline CDR1 and CDR2 sequences are SGHDN and FVKESK. The CDR3 is 12 amino acids. CDR3 sequence reads: CASSQTTYGYTF. The CDR3 DNA reads TGTGCCAGCAGCCAAACTACCTATGGCTACACCTTC.

The chain uses TRBV7-9 and TRBJ2-3; unclear D gene. Deletions cut 5 bases from V and 5 bases from J, with 8 bases between. This CDR3 region has 12 residues. The germline V gene encodes CDR1 SEHNR and CDR2 FQNEAQ (reference sequence). CDR3 in DNA: TGTGCCAGCAGCCTCGGAGAAGATACGCAGTATTTT. Protein sequence: CASSLGEDTQYF.

V and J are TRBV7-6 and TRBJ1-4; D is perhaps TRBD1 (5 bases). This CDR3 comprises 15 residues. V was shortened by 2 bases and J by 6 bases, with 13 bases between the two germline ends. CDR1 and CDR2 from the germline V gene are SGHVS and FNYEAQ. In DNA, the CDR3 is TGTGCCAGCAGCTTAACCCCGGGCAGGGATGAAAAACTGTTTTTT. It encodes CASSLTPGRDEKLFF.

The genes are TRBV30 and TRBJ1-2, with TRBD1 matching over 12 bases. The germline V gene has CDR1 GTSNPN and CDR2 SVGIG (reference sequence). The CDR3 is 19 amino acids. V dropped 3 bases and J dropped 5; count of bases not matched to a gene: 19. CDR3 amino acids: CAWRAPLTGTGGARYGYTF. For the CDR3, the DNA is TGTGCCTGGAGAGCCCCCCTAACCGGGACAGGGGGCGCGAGATATGGCTACACCTTC.

The chain carries TRBV19 and TRBJ1-6; no definite D call. The CDR3 consists of 13 residues. In germline, CDR1 is LNHDA, CDR2 SQIVND (reference sequence). The germline V and J ends were trimmed by 3 bases and 15 bases, with 15 bases remaining between them. The CDR3, as DNA: TGTGCCAGTAGTATTCCTCGGAGAAGTGACCTCCACTTT. It codes for CASSIPRRSDLHF.

The V and J genes are TRBV28 and TRBJ2-7, with D possibly TRBD1 on 6 matching bases. Per germline, CDR1 MDHEN and CDR2 SYDVKM. The CDR3 contains 16 residues. V lost 6 bases, J lost 3 bases, and 21 bases lay in between. CDR3: CASSHFQEDRFYEQYF. The CDR3, as DNA: TGTGCCAGCAGCCACTTTCAGGAGGACAGATTCTACGAGCAGTACTTC.

The chain carries TRBV5-1 and TRBJ1-6, with 10 bases identical to TRBD1. CDR3 length: 20 residues. Germline trimming cut 0 bases from V and 10 bases from J; bases unmatched to any gene: 19. Germline-derived CDR1 and CDR2 are SGHRS and YFSETQ. CDR3 sequence reads: CASSLAPGQGLPSDRSPLHF. CDR3 DNA: TGCGCCAGCAGCTTGGCCCCGGGACAGGGGCTTCCGTCGGATCGGTCACCCCTCCACTTT.

J is TRBJ1-1 and V is TRBV5-5, with D perhaps TRBD1 (5 bases). V was trimmed by 1 base and J by 1 base, leaving 11 bases between them. The CDR3 consists of 15 residues. The germline V gene encodes CDR1 SGHKS and CDR2 YYEKEE (reference sequence). CDR3 in DNA: TGTGCCAGCAGCTTGTCGTCCACAGGGAACACTGAAGCTTTCTTT. Its translation: CASSLSSTGNTEAFF.